This TCR beta chain was captured by sequencing in a study of blood T cell repertoires in COVID-19. V was clipped by 8 bases and J by 0 bases, with 11 bases between them. Germline V gene sequence: CDR1 LNHNV, CDR2 YYDKDF (reference sequence). This CDR3 is 13 amino acids long. Libraries were prepared by immunoSEQ multiplex PCR; TCRdb keeps only in-frame clonotypes and omits some of them. The sample has around 38,000 clones, 80% to 90% seen once. The chain has TRBV15 and TRBJ2-7; tentative D call: TRBD1 (6 bases). The clonotype comes from a human donor in a cohort sampled during active COVID-19. Sequenced: peripheral blood. The chain's CDR3 is CATQRDTSYEQYF. The CDR3, as DNA: TGTGCCACCCAACGGGACACCTCCTACGAGCAGTACTTC.